The 27 T cell receptor beta chains given below trace back to one sample, sequenced in a study of radiation and T cells in renal cell carcinoma. Using immunoSEQ multiplex PCR, the repertoire was profiled, and TCRdb retains in-frame clones only, with some absent. The data contain some 80,000 clones, roughly 85% of them singletons. Specified time point: blood 2 weeks post-SBRT. Treatment: 15 Gy SBRT to primary tumor, nephrectomy 4 weeks later. Here the sequenced sample was blood, taken from a patient whose treatment included radiotherapy and nephrectomy. The origin of the receptors is a woman between 50 and 59 years old with renal cell carcinoma.

The chain recombines TRBV7-2 with TRBJ2-1; the D gene could be TRBD1 or TRBD2 (5 bases each). The CDR3 runs 16 residues. Looked up from germline, CDR1 is SGHTA and CDR2 is FQGNSA. V was shortened by 1 base and J by 7 bases, with 17 bases between the two germline ends. The CDR3 region is CASSLEGTSTWNEQFF. The CDR3 DNA follows: TGTGCCAGCAGCTTAGAGGGGACGAGTACTTGGAATGAGCAGTTCTTC.

V usage is TRBV6-6 and J usage is TRBJ1-5; 8 nucleotides match TRBD1. The CDR3 spans 16 residues. V was pared by 6 bases and J by 2 bases, with 9 bases of the junction left unmatched. Germline V gene data show CDR1 as MNHNY and CDR2 as SVGAGI (reference sequence). CDR3 DNA: TGTGCCAGCAGGGCATCAGGGGGCCAGGGCAATCAGCCCCAGCATTTT. Translated: CASRASGGQGNQPQHF.

The chain uses TRBV5-4 and TRBJ2-7; TRBD2 matches at 7 bases. Germline CDR1 SGHNT, CDR2 YYREEE (reference sequence). V gave up 4 bases and J gave up 3 bases; unmatched junction bases: 7. The CDR3 loop spans 14 amino acids. The CDR3: CASSPGGSYYEQYF. DNA for the CDR3: TGTGCCAGCAGCCCGGGGGGAAGCTACTACGAGCAGTACTTC.

The chain has TRBV4-1 and TRBJ1-6; no firm D call. CDR3 length equals 14 residues. Between the trimmed V and J ends, which lost 0 bases and 8 bases, there was a span of 8 bases. Germline V gene lookup returns CDR1 MGHRA and CDR2 YSYEKL. In DNA form, the CDR3 reads TGCGCCAGCAGCCAAGATCTTGGAGATTCACCCCTCCACTTT. Translation gives CASSQDLGDSPLHF.

The chain joins TRBV18 to TRBJ2-7, with TRBD2 identical over 7 bases. The V gene's germline CDR1 is KGHSH and CDR2 LQKENI. The length of the CDR3 is 13 residues. V dropped 2 bases and J dropped 5; count of bases not matched to a gene: 3. The chain's CDR3 is CASSPTRGDEQYF. In nucleotides, the CDR3 is TGTGCCAGCTCACCAACCCGGGGGGACGAGCAGTACTTC.

This clone has a handful of counts. The rearrangement joins TRBV9 to TRBJ2-2, with 9 bases aligning to TRBD1. V gave up 2 bases and J gave up 1 base; unmatched junction bases: 3. Germline V gene data show CDR1 as SGDLS and CDR2 as YYNGEE. There are 16 residues in the CDR3. The CDR3 loop is CASSVLGQGNTGELFF. In nucleotides, the CDR3 is TGTGCCAGCAGCGTCCTGGGACAGGGGAACACCGGGGAGCTGTTTTTT.

Note on this clone: Other DNA variants within this sample encode the same CDR3. The J gene is TRBJ2-3, the V gene TRBV5-1; TRBD2 aligns across 8 bases. Per the germline V gene, CDR1 is SGHRS and CDR2 is YFSETQ. The CDR3 loop spans 15 amino acids. With V trimmed by 1 base and J by 4 bases, 5 bases remained unmatched. The CDR3 is CASSLTSGGSDTQYF. CDR3 coding DNA: TGCGCCAGCAGCTTGACATCGGGGGGGTCAGATACGCAGTATTTT.

The count of this clone is one. The chain joins TRBV28 to TRBJ1-5; D possibly corresponds to TRBD1 (6 bases). CDR3 length equals 18 residues. Trimming removed 6 bases at V and 4 bases at J, with 25 bases between. Germline values: CDR1 MDHEN, CDR2 SYDVKM. The CDR3 nucleotides read TGTGCCAGCAGGACAAACACAGGGAGACGTGTTTTGAATCAGCCCCAGCATTTT. Its protein product is CASRTNTGRRVLNQPQHF.

The V gene is TRBV6-5, the J gene TRBJ1-2, with D hard to call. V was pared by 4 bases and J by 4 bases, with 16 bases between. Germline values: CDR1 MNHEY, CDR2 SVGAGI. The CDR3 length is 15 residues. The CDR3 nucleotides read TGTGCCAGCAGTTCTCGGATAAGTCCTGGCTATGGCTACACCTTC. It is translated as CASSSRISPGYGYTF.

The V and J genes are TRBV10-3 and TRBJ1-1, with TRBD1 matching over 8 bases. J was trimmed by 5 bases and V by 4 bases; bases with no gene match: 12. The CDR3 contains 16 residues. CDR1 is ENHRY and CDR2 is SYGVKD in the germline V gene. Written as DNA, the CDR3 is TGTGCCATCAGTGGACAGGGGAGCCTGTCGGGAACTGAAGCTTTCTTT. Translated: CAISGQGSLSGTEAFF.

V and J are TRBV30 and TRBJ2-1; TRBD1 aligns across 11 bases. CDR1 and CDR2 from the germline V gene are GTSNPN and SVGIG (reference sequence). Trimming removed 7 bases from V and 15 bases from J; junction bases left unmatched: 17. This CDR3 is 14 amino acids long. This chain's CDR3 is CASSRDRGMLAPFF. In DNA, the CDR3 is TGTGCCTCGTCCCGGGACAGGGGGATGTTAGCCCCGTTCTTC.

J is TRBJ2-3 and V is TRBV5-5; D may be TRBD1 or TRBD2 (6 bases each). CDR1 SGHKS and CDR2 YYEKEE come from the germline V gene (reference sequence). Deletions cut 4 bases from V and 3 bases from J, with 18 bases between. This CDR3 is built from 16 residues. CDR3 sequence reads: CASSPVRGLRTDTQYF. CDR3 nucleotide sequence: TGTGCCAGCAGCCCCGTCCGGGGGCTAAGAACAGATACGCAGTATTTT.

The rearrangement links TRBV30 to TRBJ2-5; D ambiguous. This CDR3 has 14 amino acids. CDR1 is GTSNPN and CDR2 is SVGIG in the germline V gene (reference sequence). V shed 2 bases and J shed 5 bases, with 15 bases lying between them. Written as DNA, the CDR3 is TGTGCCTGGAGTCTCCCTGACTGGCGGGAGACCCAGTACTTC. Its protein is CAWSLPDWRETQYF.

The chain has TRBV5-4 and TRBJ2-5, with 16 bases that match TRBD2. Germline values: CDR1 SGHNT, CDR2 YYREEE (reference sequence). This CDR3 has 17 residues. J was trimmed by 4 bases and V by 5 bases; bases with no gene match: 8. The CDR3 spells CASSTGTSGRAIETQYF. CDR3 DNA sequence: TGTGCCAGCAGTACCGGGACTAGCGGGAGGGCCATAGAGACCCAGTACTTC. Full variable domain (rest looked up from reference TRBV5-4 and TRBJ2-5): ETGVTQSPTHLIKTRGQQVTLRCSSQSGHNTVSWYQQALGQGPQFIFQYYREEENGRGNFPPRFSGLQFPNYSSELNVNALELDDSALYLCASSTGTSGRAIETQYFGPGTRLLVL.

The V and J genes are TRBV6-5 and TRBJ2-5; no definite D call. The J call may be faulty, since TRBJ2-7 better matches the DNA end. Germline lookup yields CDR1 MNHEY and CDR2 SVGAGI. The CDR3 contains 12 residues. The CDR3 region has the DNA TGTGCCAGCCCCACAGAAAACTACGAGCAGTACTTC. Translating it yields CASPTENYEQYF.

This sequence joins TRBV7-2 and TRBJ1-2, with 7 bases identical to TRBD1. The CDR3 loop spans 16 amino acids. V trimming: 0 bases; J trimming: 4 bases; junction bases outside the gene matches: 8. Per the germline V gene, CDR1 is SGHTA and CDR2 is FQGNSA. The CDR3 protein is CASSLAGGPGGYGYTF. Here the CDR3 DNA reads TGTGCCAGCAGCTTAGCCGGGGGCCCAGGGGGCTATGGCTACACCTTC.

The chain carries TRBV5-1 and TRBJ2-1; D call uncertain. The V gene lost 4 bases and the J gene lost 6 bases, with 20 bases spanning the gap. From germline, CDR1 is SGHRS and CDR2 YFSETQ. The CDR3 runs to 16 residues. This chain's CDR3 is CASSVGPTDLTNEQFF. The CDR3 DNA is TGCGCCAGCAGCGTTGGTCCCACCGACCTTACCAATGAGCAGTTCTTC.

This clone occurred once. The chain uses TRBV27 and TRBJ1-1, with 10 bases matching TRBD1. CDR1 and CDR2 from the germline V gene are MNHEY and SMNVEV (reference sequence). V shed 6 bases, J shed 5 bases, and the junction held 9 bases outside the gene matches. This CDR3 is built from 15 residues. CDR3 bases: TGTGCCAGCAGGAGGACAGGGGGGGCTAGGACTGAAGCTTTCTTT. Translating gives CASRRTGGARTEAFF.

The chain joins TRBV10-3 to TRBJ1-1; D gene ambiguous. This CDR3 has 14 amino acids. In germline, CDR1 is ENHRY, CDR2 SYGVKD. V gave up 10 bases and J gave up 2 bases, with 17 bases separating them. The CDR3 protein is CATLPGRANTEAFF. CDR3 DNA: TGTGCCACACTGCCCGGACGGGCCAACACTGAAGCTTTCTTT.

The chain carries TRBV10-3 and TRBJ1-5; no definite D call. Germline V gives CDR1 ENHRY, CDR2 SYGVKD. V lost 2 bases and J 5 bases, leaving 10 bases between the germline ends. The CDR3 has 14 residues. The CDR3 sequence is CAISEALGDQPQHF. CDR3 nucleotide sequence: TGTGCCATCAGTGAGGCACTTGGTGATCAGCCCCAGCATTTT.

The rearrangement uses TRBV28 and TRBJ1-2; unclear D gene. Trimming pared 4 bases from V and 0 bases from J, leaving 15 bases between. This CDR3 region has 16 residues. Germline V lookup: CDR1 MDHEN, CDR2 SYDVKM. CDR3 nucleotide sequence: TGTGCCAGCAGTTCTCCCCGGCCCGAAGCTAACTATGGCTACACCTTC. Protein: CASSSPRPEANYGYTF.

The chain joins TRBV7-9 to TRBJ1-3; D not certain. Deletions cut 1 base from V and 4 bases from J, with 2 bases between. This CDR3 is built from 12 residues. Germline CDR1 SEHNR, CDR2 FQNEAQ (reference sequence). Here the CDR3 DNA reads TGTGCCAGCAGCTTAGGGGGAAACACCATATATTTT. Translated, it gives CASSLGGNTIYF.

The chain combines TRBV28 with TRBJ2-7; D not resolved. V was shortened by 5 bases and J by 9 bases, with 14 bases between the two germline ends. Germline CDR1 MDHEN, CDR2 SYDVKM. The CDR3 contains 12 residues. CDR3 in DNA: TGTGCCAGCAGTAGACGGAGTGTTTCGCAGTACTTC. Amino acids: CASSRRSVSQYF.

The chain uses TRBV9 and TRBJ2-7; TRBD2 matches 7 bases. From germline, CDR1 is SGDLS and CDR2 YYNGEE. The length of the CDR3 is 15 residues. The J segment lost 0 bases and the V segment lost 2 bases, leaving 5 bases of the junction unmatched. The CDR3 protein is CASSVEPSGSYEQYF. Written as DNA, the CDR3 is TGTGCCAGCAGCGTTGAGCCTAGCGGCTCCTACGAGCAGTACTTC.

This chain's CDR3 is CASTDRADEKLFF. CDR3 bases: TGTGCCAGCACAGACAGGGCGGATGAAAAACTGTTTTTT. The J gene is TRBJ1-4, the V gene TRBV25-1, with 7 positions matching TRBD1. This CDR3 region has 13 residues. CDR1 is MGHDK and CDR2 is SYGVNS in the germline V gene. V lost 7 bases to trimming and J lost 6 bases; unmatched junction nucleotides: 5.

The CDR3 DNA follows: TGTGCCAGGTGGAGGGGGACCACCGGGGAGCTGTTTTTT. Protein sequence: CARWRGTTGELFF. This rearrangement joins TRBV7-7 to TRBJ2-2; D may be TRBD1 or TRBD2 (6 bases each). The length of the CDR3 is 13 residues. Trimming removed 9 bases at V and 4 bases at J, with 12 bases between. Germline V CDR1 and CDR2: SSHAT, FNYEAQ (reference sequence).

The sample holds a few counts of this clone. CDR3 DNA: TGTGCCAGCAGCTTGCTGTCCGGACAGGGAAACACCATATATTTT. This gives the protein CASSLLSGQGNTIYF. This rearrangement joins TRBV5-6 to TRBJ1-3, with D perhaps TRBD1 (6 bases). CDR3 length: 15 amino acids. Germline V gene data show CDR1 as SGHDT and CDR2 as YYEEEE. The ends were cut back, 1 base at V and 4 bases at J, with 12 bases in the middle.